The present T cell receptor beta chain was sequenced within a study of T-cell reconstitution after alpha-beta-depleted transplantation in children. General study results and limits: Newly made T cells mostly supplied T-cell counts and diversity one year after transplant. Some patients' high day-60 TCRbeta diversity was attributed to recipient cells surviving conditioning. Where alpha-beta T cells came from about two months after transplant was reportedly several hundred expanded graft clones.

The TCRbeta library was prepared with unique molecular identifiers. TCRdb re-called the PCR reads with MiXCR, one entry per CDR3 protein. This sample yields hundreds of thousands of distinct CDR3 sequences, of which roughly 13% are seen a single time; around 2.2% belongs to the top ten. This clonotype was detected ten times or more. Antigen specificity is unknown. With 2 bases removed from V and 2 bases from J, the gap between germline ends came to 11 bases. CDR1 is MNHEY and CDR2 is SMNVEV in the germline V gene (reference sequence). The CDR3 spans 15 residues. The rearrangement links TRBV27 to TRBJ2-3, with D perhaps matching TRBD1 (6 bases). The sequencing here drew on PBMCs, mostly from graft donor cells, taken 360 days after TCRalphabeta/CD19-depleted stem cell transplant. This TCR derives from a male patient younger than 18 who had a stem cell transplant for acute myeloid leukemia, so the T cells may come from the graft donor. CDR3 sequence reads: CASSLETGYTDTQYF. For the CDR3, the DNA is TGTGCCAGCAGTTTAGAGACAGGATACACAGATACGCAGTATTTT.